This TCR beta chain was retrieved from a study of T cells in Graves' hyperthyroidism and ophthalmopathy. Researchers barred patients who had uncontrolled infection, other autoimmune disease, pregnancy or lactation. Based on clinical symptoms, serum thyroxine and TRAb, thyroid ultrasound and orbital computed tomography, diagnoses were reached. In its sample, this clonotype was seen a few times. Antigen unknown. The investigators amplified TCR beta CDR3 regions from RNA transcripts. During a first-round RT-PCR of the TCR CDR3, the HTBI primer set was used. TCRdb called the multiplex PCR reads again in MiXCR, with one record for every CDR3 protein. This repertoire shows 550,000 to 700,000 distinct CDR3 sequences, around 45% found once; its top ten account for 15% to 20%. Study-wide results and limits: Also found in blood were most expanded thyroid clonotypes above 0.001. Ophthalmopathy was predicted by the model a median of approximately 6 months ahead of onset.

Sequenced input: peripheral blood or thyroid tissue (not recorded which). This sequence originates from an adult woman with Graves' disease, either hyperthyroidism or ophthalmopathy (not recorded which).

CDR3 amino acids: CSARDPLNTEAFF. The CDR3 DNA is TGCAGTGCTAGAGACCCCTTGAACACTGAAGCTTTCTTT. The rearrangement uses TRBV20-1 and TRBJ1-1; D unclear. V was trimmed by 0 bases and J by 0 bases, leaving 5 bases between them. This CDR3 has 13 amino acids. Germline CDR1 and CDR2: DFQATT and SNEGSKA (reference sequence).